The rows below give T cell receptor beta chains drawn from one sample of a study of blood T cell repertoires in COVID-19. The method was immunoSEQ multiplex PCR; TCRdb's version includes in-frame clones alone and lacks a portion of them. The sample holds some 51,000 clones, over 75% seen once. Sequenced sample: peripheral blood. These receptors came from a man aged 35 to 55 with acute or convalescent COVID-19. The conserved cysteine and the conserved F or W are not part of the CDR3 here. Fields, in order: clone size, V gene, J gene, CDR3 protein. Size is omitted from some rows. Given values are once, few, many or a class for expanded clones.

>NA|TRBV19|TRBJ2-7
ASSRERSYEQY
>NA|TRBV7-9|TRBJ1-2
ASSLAVQDYGYT
>NA|TRBV15|TRBJ1-5
ATEGGSGQPQH
>once|TRBV5-1|TRBJ2-7
ATSPLAGGVGYEQY
>NA|TRBV18|TRBJ1-4
ASSPPSLGRDEKLF
>NA|TRBV5-1|TRBJ2-1
ASSLWTSGRAFNEQF
>NA|TRBV4-2|TRBJ2-7
ASSQVPLGEQY
>NA|TRBV7-2|TRBJ1-1
ASSPLGRGLIAF
>NA|TRBV4-2|TRBJ2-1
ASSQSGAGESYNEQF
>NA|TRBV5-5|TRBJ2-3
ASSSRTSGIGTDTQY
>NA|TRBV2|TRBJ1-1
ASHVAALEAF
>NA|TRBV6-5|TRBJ1-1
ASTPRGRDTEAF
>NA|TRBV6-4|TRBJ2-3
ASSERSTDTQY
>NA|TRBV18|TRBJ1-3
ASSPSQATLSGNTIY
>few|TRBV5-1|TRBJ2-7
ASSLGSDRSREQY
>NA|TRBV2|TRBJ1-5
ASDRAANQPQH
>NA|TRBV27|TRBJ1-2
ASSLLADLSDYGYT
>NA|TRBV15|TRBJ2-7
ATSRPRTGGAYEQY
>once|TRBV19|TRBJ2-1
ASSWGGGPSF
>NA|TRBV12-3/TRBV12-4|TRBJ2-1
ASSAGFHNEQF
>NA|TRBV19|TRBJ2-2
ASSIRANTGELF
>NA|TRBV19|TRBJ1-2
ASSKQGWNGYT
>NA|TRBV10-1|TRBJ2-7
ASSGAGAYEQY
>NA|TRBV2|TRBJ2-5
ASMRAEQETQY
>NA|TRBV19|TRBJ1-5
ASSDRGDQPQH
>NA|TRBV3-1/TRBV3-2|TRBJ2-5
ASSQFDRTYQETQY
>NA|TRBV19|TRBJ1-5
ASTSTGGISYQPQH
>NA|TRBV18|TRBJ2-7
ASQEGFPYEQY
>NA|TRBV9|TRBJ1-3
ASSVEAGLSGNTIY
>NA|TRBV7-8|TRBJ2-1
ASSLGLAGVYNEQF
>NA|TRBV2|TRBJ2-3
ASSEAPASADTQY
>NA|TRBV9|TRBJ1-1
ASSVLPGQGNTEAF
>NA|TRBV4-1|TRBJ2-4
ASSPGLLAKNIQY
>NA|TRBV7-2|TRBJ2-1
ASSPGWGRQYNEQF
>few|TRBV7-9|TRBJ1-2
ASSPHWTGNYGYT
>NA|TRBV20-1|TRBJ2-7
SASNPHASYEQY
>NA|TRBV10-2|TRBJ1-1
ASSQGLETEAF
>NA|TRBV2|TRBJ1-4
ASSETSLQGAVNEKLF
>NA|TRBV10-2|TRBJ2-7
ASSELLDSRAYEQY
>NA|TRBV6-2/TRBV6-3|TRBJ2-1
ASSLGLYNEQF
>NA|TRBV6-5|TRBJ1-5
ASSYAGFSNQPQH
>NA|TRBV16|TRBJ1-3
ASSATGGIGNTIY
>few|TRBV19|TRBJ1-1
ASSGSGGTEAF
>NA|TRBV29-1|TRBJ2-4
SVKTGAKNIQY
>NA|TRBV9|TRBJ2-1
ASSTRQSSYNEQF
>NA|TRBV23-1|TRBJ1-5
ASSQSWCSGELDQPQH
>NA|TRBV19|TRBJ2-1
ASNPLAGVHNEQF
>NA|TRBV4-2|TRBJ2-7
ASSQGSSPEGGREQY
>NA|TRBV11-2|TRBJ2-4
ASSPPGGQNIQY
>NA|TRBV7-2|TRBJ2-7
ASSLLSEQY
>once|TRBV28|TRBJ1-4
ASSLTGTLTEKLF
>NA|TRBV18|TRBJ2-7
ASSQDRSSYEQY
>NA|TRBV11-2|TRBJ1-5
ASSLDGQGIQPQH
>NA|TRBV6-5|TRBJ2-1
ASSSRTSGGHEQF
>once|TRBV30|TRBJ1-5
AWSHDRGNGNQPQH
>NA|TRBV19|TRBJ1-5
ASTPMVAGGIQPQH
>once|TRBV5-6|TRBJ1-3
ASSRGVGNTIY
>NA|TRBV9|TRBJ1-6
ASSVGQGNNSPLH
>NA|TRBV7-2|TRBJ1-5
ASSPETGVATQPQH
>NA|TRBV4-1|TRBJ1-1
ASSQDPARGTEAF